Detailed here is one TCR beta chain. Per the authors' pipeline: Counts of nucleated cells, estimated from reference gene primer amplification, were obtained. The assay was immunoSEQ multiplex PCR, and TCRdb's table has in-frame clones only and misses some. D and trimming come from the DNA, and the V and J calls and clone size come from that table. The sample gives 75,000 to 95,000 clones, around 72% of which show up once; around 23% is in the top ten. CDR1 is SGHNT, CDR2 YYREEE, per germline (reference sequence). Trimming stripped 0 bases from V and 8 bases from J, with 14 bases between. The CDR3 is made up of 14 amino acids. The entry originates in a study of blood T cell repertoires in COVID-19. Study information: PBMCs, B-cell-depleted T cells, or T cells were the source of the cDNA or gDNA that made up the material.

This receptor was taken from a woman aged 60-70 years in a cohort sampled during active or convalescent COVID-19. Sequencing used peripheral blood. The gene calls are TRBV5-4 and TRBJ1-2, with a possible D match to TRBD1 (5 bases). CDR3 loop: CASSLDRGVEGYTF. CDR3 coding DNA: TGTGCCAGCAGCTTGGATCGGGGGGTAGAGGGCTACACCTTC.